This T cell receptor beta chain is from a study of shared clonotypes between healthy human individuals. On the study more broadly: Donor ages ranged 18 to 49 years: a couple of women, three men. Findings and limits, study-wide: Across subsets, estimated richness was generally greater for naive than for memory populations.

This clone was seen many times. The target antigen is unknown. Produced via immunoSEQ multiplex PCR; TCRdb's table is partial and in-frame only. The sample has 950,000 to 1,300,000 clones; approximately 72% are singletons. V lost 6 bases, J lost 8 bases, and 3 bases stayed unmatched. Per germline, CDR1 SNHLY and CDR2 FYNNEI. This CDR3 is built from 12 residues. Sample: memory CD4+ T cells sorted from blood. The subset is: CD45RA-negative fraction. The V call is TRBV2, the J call TRBJ1-1, with 10 bases fitting TRBD1. The clonotype comes from a man younger than 30 in good health. In DNA form, the CDR3 reads TGTGCCAGCAGAATGGACAGGGGGGAAGCTTTCTTT. Amino acid sequence: CASRMDRGEAFF.